The 6 T cell receptor beta chains below were found in one sample sequenced in a study of T and B cells in COVID-19 patients. TRB was amplified from around 250-500 ng of blood genomic DNA. TRB rearrangements were amplified by multiplex PCR with BIOMED2 TRB-A/B primers. Using its own MiXCR run on the multiplex PCR reads, TCRdb lists one record per CDR3 protein. Of 9,000 to 13,000 distinct CDR3 sequences in the sample, about 30% are singletons; the top ten hold 13% to 15%. The sequenced sample was blood. All receptors derive from a human donor with active COVID-19.

This clonotype was seen only a few times. The J gene is TRBJ2-2, the V gene TRBV5-4, with 7 nucleotides matching TRBD2. The ends lost 4 bases at V and 0 bases at J; junction bases unmatched: 6. The CDR3 contains 16 residues. The V gene's germline CDR1 is SGHNT and CDR2 YYREEE (reference sequence). In nucleotides, the CDR3 is TGTGCCAGCAGCCAAGACGGGACTACGAACACCGGGGAGCTGTTTTTT. The encoded protein is CASSQDGTTNTGELFF. The whole variable domain, filled in from reference TRBV5-4 and TRBJ2-2, reads ETGVTQSPTHLIKTRGQQVTLRCSSQSGHNTVSWYQQALGQGPQFIFQYYREEENGRGNFPPRFSGLQFPNYSSELNVNALELDDSALYLCASSQDGTTNTGELFFGEGSRLTVL.

This clonotype is medium-sized in the sample. The V gene is TRBV6-5, the J gene TRBJ1-4; D might be TRBD1 (6 bases). Deletions cut 8 bases from V and 0 bases from J, with 13 bases between. Germline loops: CDR1 MNHEY, CDR2 SVGAGI. The CDR3 is 15 amino acids. CDR3 bases: TGTGCCAGCTCCTCAGGGGAGCCAACTAATGAAAAACTGTTTTTT. Protein sequence: CASSSGEPTNEKLFF.

This clonotype was observed a few times. This chain connects TRBV6-5 to TRBJ1-1, with TRBD1 matching 7 bases. The CDR3 covers 14 residues. J gave up 6 bases and V 7 bases, and 11 bases lay outside the gene matches. CDR1 is MNHEY, CDR2 SVGAGI, per germline. In DNA form, the CDR3 reads TGTGCCAGCACCAGACAGGGCGCCGACGCTGAAGCTTTCTTT. Translating it yields CASTRQGADAEAFF.

The V call is TRBV7-2, the J call TRBJ1-2, with D uncertain. This CDR3 has 14 amino acids. CDR1 and CDR2 from the germline V gene are SGHTA and FQGNSA. V was clipped by 5 bases and J by 4 bases, with 14 bases between them. As DNA, the CDR3 is TGTGCCAGCAGCCTGGACCTTTCTTCCTATGGCTACACCTTC. Its protein is CASSLDLSSYGYTF.

The sample holds a few counts of this clonotype. The chain combines TRBV12-3 or TRBV12-4 with TRBJ2-2, with D uncertain. The V end lost 5 bases, the J end lost 1 base, and 5 bases lay between the germline ends. This CDR3 region has 13 residues. The CDR3 nucleotides read TGTGCCAGCAGTATAGAGAACACCGGGGAGCTGTTTTTT. Translated: CASSIENTGELFF.

This clonotype ranks as medium-sized. The DNA for the CDR3 is TGTGCCAGCAGTTATTCGGCTAGCGGAGGACAAGAGACCCAGTACTTC. Translation: CASSYSASGGQETQYF. V gene TRBV6-5 combines with J gene TRBJ2-5; 7 nucleotides agree with TRBD2. The CDR3 is made up of 16 amino acids. V shed 3 bases and J 2 bases; nucleotides not matched to a gene: 9. CDR1 MNHEY and CDR2 SVGAGI come from the germline V gene.